The clone carrying this T cell receptor (beta chain) has at least ten counts. The data derive from a study of low-dose radiotherapy and immunotherapy resistance in tumors. Across the whole study: Cohort 1 was given 0.5 Gy per fraction every 2 weeks, for 6.5 Gy total. Patients were given intravenous nivolumab 240 mg every two weeks plus ipilimumab 1 mg/kg every six weeks.

Primers used for first-strand cDNA, a TRAV- and TRBV-specific set, covered both alpha and beta chains. The authors amplified TCRs for 20 PCR cycles with a constant-region primer and a V-primer adapter. From the reads, TCRdb called clonotypes with MiXCR, one entry per CDR3 protein. The sample carries 70,000 to 90,000 distinct CDR3 sequences, roughly 19% recorded once. Time point reported: before trial treatment. Donors were dosed with nivolumab and ipilimumab; they also received aspirin, low-dose cyclophosphamide and low-dose radiotherapy. Patients eligible had advanced solid tumors without tumor-infiltrating lymphocytes. Trimming stripped 0 bases from V and 7 bases from J, with 15 bases between. The V gene's germline CDR1 is DFQATT and CDR2 SNEGSKA (reference sequence). The CDR3 runs 15 residues.

V gene TRBV20-1 combines with J gene TRBJ2-2, with no clear D. This receptor was identified in a male donor with prostate cancer. Sequencing was performed on PBMCs, taken before treatment. The CDR3 nucleotides read TGCAGTGCTAGAGATTCCGGCCTAGAACACGGGGAGCTGTTTTTT. Translation gives CSARDSGLEHGELFF.